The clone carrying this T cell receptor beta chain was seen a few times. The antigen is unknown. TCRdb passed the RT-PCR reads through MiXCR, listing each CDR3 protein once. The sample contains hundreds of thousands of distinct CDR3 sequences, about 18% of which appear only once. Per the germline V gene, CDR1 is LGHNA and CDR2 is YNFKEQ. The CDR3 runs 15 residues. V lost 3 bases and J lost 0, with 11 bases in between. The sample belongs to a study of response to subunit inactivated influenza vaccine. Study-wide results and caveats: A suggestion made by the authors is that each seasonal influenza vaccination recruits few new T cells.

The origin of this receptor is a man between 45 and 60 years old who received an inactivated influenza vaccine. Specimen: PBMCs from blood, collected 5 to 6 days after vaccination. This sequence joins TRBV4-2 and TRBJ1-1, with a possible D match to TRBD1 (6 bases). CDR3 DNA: TGTGCCAGCAGCCAGATGGACAGATTGAACACTGAAGCTTTCTTT. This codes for CASSQMDRLNTEAFF.